This record covers a single TCR beta chain. This specimen comes from a study of blood T cell repertoires in COVID-19. Study in general: Samples taken during acute and convalescent COVID-19 were collected in the United States, Italy and Spain.

Trimming took off 5 bases at V and 5 bases at J, with 4 bases between the two ends. The CDR3 totals 11 residues. Generated by immunoSEQ multiplex PCR, the TCRdb table keeps only in-frame clones and is missing some. This sample has over 200,000 clones; around 75% occur once, and the top ten carry about 5%. This chain uses TRBV12-3 or TRBV12-4 with TRBJ2-1; no clear D. The specimen was peripheral blood. The TCR sequence derives from a human donor in a cohort sampled during active COVID-19. The CDR3 nucleotides are TGTGCCAGCAGTGACAACAATGAGCAGTTCTTC. This translates into CASSDNNEQFF.